Below are 31 T cell receptor beta chains sequenced from a single sample in a study of blood T cells in healthy people across ages. Through a sample-barcoded 5' primer and a J-beta primer mix, a second PCR was run for roughly 6 to 11 cycles. TCRdb ran MiXCR on the 5' RACE reads and lists one entry per CDR3 protein. The sample records approximately 680,000 distinct CDR3 sequences, about 34% being singletons. The sequencing input was blood. All receptors derive from a woman of 80 years or more in good health.

The chain joins TRBV20-1 to TRBJ1-2; 12 nucleotides align to TRBD1. Germline lookup yields CDR1 DFQATT and CDR2 SNEGSKA (reference sequence). V shed 3 bases, J shed 4 bases, and the junction held 9 bases outside the gene matches. There are 16 residues in the CDR3. CDR3 nucleotide sequence: TGCAGTGCTAGGGGGGACAGGGGGCAGCTTGGCTATGGCTACACCTTC. This codes for CSARGDRGQLGYGYTF.

The CDR3 DNA sequence: TGTGCCAGCAGCCCTGGACACTTCACTGAAGCTTTCTTT. It translates to CASSPGHFTEAFF. V is TRBV7-6 and J is TRBJ1-1, with D possibly matching TRBD1 (5 bases). V gave up 5 bases and J gave up 4 bases, with 11 bases separating them. Germline loops: CDR1 SGHVS, CDR2 FNYEAQ. The CDR3 loop spans 13 amino acids.

This clonotype was observed at least ten times. The chain links TRBV7-2 to TRBJ1-4; D uncertain. The ends were cut back, 5 bases at V and 5 bases at J, with 9 bases in the middle. The CDR3 is 13 residues long. Germline assignment: CDR1 SGHTA and CDR2 FQGNSA. CDR3 sequence reads: CASSRGPNEKLFF. The CDR3 nucleotides are TGTGCCAGCAGCCGAGGACCGAATGAAAAACTGTTTTTT.

This clonotype occurred a few times. V usage is TRBV30 and J usage is TRBJ1-1; perhaps TRBD1 as D (5 bases). The CDR3 runs to 14 residues. The germline V gene encodes CDR1 GTSNPN and CDR2 SVGIG (reference sequence). The V and J ends lost 2 bases and 5 bases respectively, with 15 bases between them. This CDR3 reads CAWSKAGRGTEAFF. The CDR3 DNA is TGTGCCTGGAGTAAGGCAGGGAGAGGAACTGAAGCTTTCTTT.

The V and J genes are TRBV5-1 and TRBJ2-3; D not certain. V was pared by 7 bases and J by 2 bases, with 11 bases between. Germline-derived CDR1 and CDR2 are SGHRS and YFSETQ. The CDR3 loop spans 13 amino acids. Here the CDR3 reads CASRAANTDTQYF. The CDR3, as DNA: TGCGCCAGCCGGGCGGCCAACACAGATACGCAGTATTTT.

Ten or more counts support this clonotype. V is TRBV7-2 and J is TRBJ1-2; possible D gene TRBD1, 6 bases. The germline gives CDR1 SGHTA, CDR2 FQGNSA. The CDR3 loop spans 15 amino acids. Between the trimmed V and J ends, which lost 3 bases and 3 bases, there was a span of 14 bases. The CDR3 is CASSFRAGVDYGYTF. In nucleotides, the CDR3 is TGTGCCAGCAGCTTCCGGGCAGGGGTGGACTATGGCTACACCTTC.

This clonotype was picked up a small number of times. The CDR3 DNA sequence: TGCAGTGCTAGACCTCTGACCACCATCGCCTCCTACGAGCAGTACTTC. Its protein product is CSARPLTTIASYEQYF. The chain carries TRBV20-1 and TRBJ2-7; unclear D gene. Looked up from germline, CDR1 is DFQATT and CDR2 is SNEGSKA (reference sequence). V was trimmed by 2 bases and J by 0 bases, leaving 17 bases between them. The CDR3 length is 16 residues.

On this clonotype itself: It may be a read error: a sequence one base away is much more abundant. The rearrangement uses TRBV20-1 and TRBJ2-5, with 7 bases that match TRBD2. Per the germline V gene, CDR1 is DFQATT and CDR2 is SNEGSKA (reference sequence). CDR3 size: 16 residues. V shed 5 bases and J 2 bases; nucleotides not matched to a gene: 14. The CDR3 loop reads CSAGGGASYGQETQYF. As DNA, the CDR3 is TGCAGTGCTGGGGGAGGGGCTAGCTATGGGCAAGAGACCCAGTACTTC.

The rearrangement uses TRBV5-1 and TRBJ1-1; 7 bases agree with TRBD1. The trim removed 4 bases at V and 2 bases at J, leaving 8 bases unmatched. There are 15 residues in the CDR3. CDR1 and CDR2 from the germline V gene are SGHRS and YFSETQ. The CDR3 spells CASSPTTGSNTEAFF. DNA of the CDR3: TGCGCCAGCAGCCCGACGACAGGGTCTAACACTGAAGCTTTCTTT.

This clonotype was observed at least ten times. The chain uses TRBV7-2 and TRBJ2-3; D is unresolved. Trimming took 2 bases from V and 5 from J, leaving 2 bases between them. The length of the CDR3 is 11 residues. Germline CDR1 reads SGHTA; CDR2 reads FQGNSA. The CDR3 nucleotides read TGTGCCAGCAGCTTACAAGATACGCAGTATTTT. This translates into CASSLQDTQYF.

The V call is TRBV7-2, the J call TRBJ2-1; perhaps TRBD1 as D (6 bases). Trimming pared 5 bases from V and 13 bases from J, leaving 24 bases between. Germline V CDR1 and CDR2: SGHTA, FQGNSA. This CDR3 has 15 residues. The DNA of the CDR3 is TGTGCCAGCAGCCTATCCGGGACACGTCAAGAGACCCAGTTCTTC. Translated: CASSLSGTRQETQFF. The complete variable domain, with remaining parts taken from reference TRBV7-2 and TRBJ2-1, reads GAGVSQSPSNKVTEKGKDVELRCDPISGHTALYWYRQSLGQGLEFLIYFQGNSAPDKSGLPSDRFSAERTGGSVSTLTIQRTQQEDSAVYLCASSLSGTRQETQFFGPGTRLTVL.

The V call is TRBV12-3 or TRBV12-4, the J call TRBJ2-5; 8 bases align to TRBD2. The DNA end favors TRBJ2-7, so the J call may be wrong. This CDR3 has 16 amino acids. The CDR3 loop reads CASSFRKAGGLYEQYF. CDR3 bases: TGTGCCAGCAGTTTTCGTAAGGCGGGGGGTCTCTACGAGCAGTACTTC.

This chain joins TRBV28 and TRBJ1-5, with D uncertain. Per germline, CDR1 MDHEN and CDR2 SYDVKM. The V end lost 1 base, the J end lost 10 bases, and 8 bases lay between the germline ends. The CDR3 is 12 amino acids. CDR3 residues: CASSLLGRPQHF. In nucleotides, the CDR3 is TGTGCCAGCAGTTTATTGGGTCGCCCCCAGCATTTT. The complete variable domain, with remaining parts taken from reference TRBV28 and TRBJ1-5, reads DVKVTQSSRYLVKRTGEKVFLECVQDMDHENMFWYRQDPGLGLRLIYFSYDVKMKEKGDIPEGYSVSREKKERFSLILESASTNQTSMYLCASSLLGRPQHFGDGTRLSIL.

This clonotype was detected once. V is TRBV10-3 and J is TRBJ2-5; D is perhaps TRBD2 (5 bases). V lost 6 bases to trimming and J lost 1 base, with 9 bases between them. CDR3 length: 13 amino acids. Germline V CDR1 and CDR2: ENHRY, SYGVKD. The CDR3 protein is CAISWTPQETQYF. The CDR3 nucleotides read TGTGCCATCAGCTGGACTCCCCAAGAGACCCAGTACTTC.

The chain recombines TRBV5-6 with TRBJ2-5; the match to TRBD2 covers 11 bases. Germline loops: CDR1 SGHDT, CDR2 YYEEEE. The V segment lost 3 bases and the J segment 5 bases; nucleotides outside the gene matches: 9. The CDR3 length is 16 residues. The CDR3 region is CASSSPGLADVETQYF. CDR3 DNA sequence: TGTGCCAGCAGCTCCCCGGGACTAGCGGATGTGGAGACCCAGTACTTC.

This clonotype was detected ten times or more. The V call is TRBV6-1, the J call TRBJ2-1; TRBD2 aligns across 12 bases. The CDR3 is 16 residues long. Trimming took 0 bases from V and 4 from J; bases not matched to a gene: 1. CDR1 MNHNS and CDR2 SASEGT come from the germline V gene. The CDR3 spells CASSEALAGGYNEQFF. The CDR3 DNA reads as TGTGCCAGCAGTGAAGCGCTAGCGGGGGGGTACAATGAGCAGTTCTTC.

Relative to its sample, this clonotype is medium-sized. V is TRBV12-3 or TRBV12-4 and J is TRBJ2-7, with D uncertain. CDR3 length: 15 amino acids. Trimming pared 6 bases from V and 2 bases from J, leaving 17 bases between. The CDR3 spells CASSLTHRVPYEQYF. The CDR3 coding sequence is TGTGCCAGCAGCCTTACCCATAGGGTTCCCTACGAGCAGTACTTC.

This clonotype was counted many times. The chain carries TRBV6-1 and TRBJ2-7, with D perhaps TRBD2 (6 bases). V gave up 8 bases and J gave up 5 bases, with 13 bases separating them. This CDR3 has 12 residues. Germline V CDR1 and CDR2: MNHNS, SASEGT. The CDR3 DNA sequence: TGTGCCAGCCACGCGGGGTTCCACGAGCAGTACTTC. Protein product: CASHAGFHEQYF.

Note on this clonotype: Likely a read error: the CDR3 ends without its conserved phenylalanine or tryptophan. This chain uses TRBV20-1 with TRBJ2-5; weak D call: TRBD1 (5 bases). Looked up from germline, CDR1 is DFQATT and CDR2 is SNEGSKA (reference sequence). CDR3 size: 16 residues. CDR3 nucleotides: TGCAGTGCTAGAGAAAGGAACAGGCCGTCACAAGAGGCCCAGTACTGC. Translated: CSARERNRPSQEAQYC.

This clonotype was counted many times. The rearrangement uses TRBV10-3 and TRBJ2-5, with D perhaps TRBD1 or TRBD2 (5 bases each). Per germline, CDR1 ENHRY and CDR2 SYGVKD. The CDR3 length is 13 residues. The V and J ends lost 8 bases and 5 bases respectively, with 15 bases between them. CDR3 sequence reads: CAISVGARETQYF. DNA for the CDR3: TGTGCCATCTCAGTCGGGGCTAGGGAGACCCAGTACTTC.

The chain combines TRBV5-5 with TRBJ1-6; 9 bases line up with TRBD1. This CDR3 spans 13 amino acids. The germline gives CDR1 SGHKS, CDR2 YYEKEE (reference sequence). V trimming: 4 bases; J trimming: 9 bases; junction bases outside the gene matches: 2. CDR3 protein: CASSGTGLSPLHF. CDR3 nucleotides: TGTGCCAGCAGCGGGACAGGGCTTTCACCCCTCCACTTT.

The V call is TRBV9, the J call TRBJ2-3; TRBD2 matches 16 bases. Germline lookup yields CDR1 SGDLS and CDR2 YYNGEE. The CDR3 totals 18 residues. The trim removed 3 bases at V and 1 base at J, leaving 5 bases unmatched. The CDR3 DNA is TGTGCCAGCAGCGCCGGGACTAGCGGGGGGGGACGCACAGATACGCAGTATTTT. Amino acid sequence: CASSAGTSGGGRTDTQYF.

V is TRBV5-1 and J is TRBJ1-4; 10 nucleotides align to TRBD1. With 5 bases clipped from V and 8 bases from J, the junction kept 6 bases outside the gene matches. Germline lookup yields CDR1 SGHRS and CDR2 YFSETQ. The CDR3 has 14 residues. In nucleotides, the CDR3 is TGCGCCAGCAGTCTCGACAGGGGGCAAGAAAAACTGTTTTTT. Its protein product is CASSLDRGQEKLFF.

About this clonotype: This clone may be a read error of a much larger clone one base away. The CDR3 DNA is TGTGCCAGCAGCTCCCTAGCGGGGATCAATGAGCAGTACTTC. Protein sequence: CASSSLAGINEQYF. The genes are TRBV5-4 and TRBJ2-5; 9 nucleotides align to TRBD2. Germline V lookup: CDR1 SGHNT, CDR2 YYREEE (reference sequence). The CDR3 extends over 14 amino acids. Trimming cost V 3 bases and J 11 bases; bases outside gene matches: 11.

This clonotype was recorded a few times. Just one base apart from a much larger clone, this may be a read error. The CDR3 DNA reads as TGTGCCAGCAGCTTATTTCGACCGACCCGGGTAGGGCAGTTCTTC. The encoded protein is CASSLFRPTRVGQFF. The chain links TRBV7-3 to TRBJ2-1; no clear D gene. The V end lost 2 bases, the J end lost 12 bases, and 20 bases lay between the germline ends. The CDR3 consists of 15 residues. CDR1 is SGHTA, CDR2 FQGTGA, per germline.

Ten or more counts support this clonotype. The chain employs TRBV29-1 and TRBJ1-2, with 10 bases matching TRBD1. CDR1 and CDR2 (germline): SQVTM, ANQGSEA. The CDR3 extends over 15 amino acids. V shed 1 base, J shed 7 bases, and the junction held 9 bases outside the gene matches. The CDR3 DNA sequence: TGCAGCGTTGAAGCCCCCGGGACAGGGGTGGGTGGCTACACCTTC. It codes for CSVEAPGTGVGGYTF.

The CDR3 region is CASSLSPLAEQFF. In DNA form, the CDR3 reads TGTGCCAGCAGCTTAAGTCCGCTCGCTGAGCAGTTCTTC. This chain joins TRBV13 and TRBJ2-1; D is unclear. Germline CDR1 and CDR2: PRHDT and FYEKMQ (reference sequence). The CDR3 contains 13 residues. V was cut by 2 bases and J by 9 bases, with 11 bases left in between.

This clonotype occurred many times. The chain joins TRBV29-1 to TRBJ1-2; TRBD1 matches at 9 bases. The CDR3 has 13 residues. CDR1 is SQVTM, CDR2 ANQGSEA, per germline. V lost 6 bases, J lost 4 bases, and 6 bases stayed unmatched. CDR3 bases: TGCAGCGTCCGGACAGGGGAGGGCTATGGCTACACCTTC. It codes for CSVRTGEGYGYTF.

Ten or more counts support this clonotype. V gene TRBV5-1 combines with J gene TRBJ2-1; TRBD1 agrees at 7 bases. CDR3 size: 16 residues. V lost 4 bases and J lost 5; bases outside the gene matches: 12. Germline V lookup: CDR1 SGHRS, CDR2 YFSETQ. Here the CDR3 DNA reads TGCGCCAGCAGCCTCCTCGGGACAGTGAGTAACAATGAGCAGTTCTTC. Protein product: CASSLLGTVSNNEQFF.

About this clonotype: This sequence may be a read error, since a much larger clone differs from it by one base. The genes are TRBV9 and TRBJ2-3, with a weak D call TRBD2 (7 bases). The CDR3 is 16 residues long. Germline lookup yields CDR1 SGDLS and CDR2 YYNGEE. The CDR3 nucleotides read TGTACCAGCAGCGCTATGAGCGGGGACAACACAGATACGCAGTATTTT. It is translated as CTSSAMSGDNTDTQYF.

This chain connects TRBV4-2 to TRBJ2-4; D gene uncertain. The end of the DNA aligns better with TRBJ2-7, so the J call may be wrong. This CDR3 spans 13 amino acids. From germline, CDR1 is LGHNA and CDR2 YNFKEQ. CDR3 loop: CASSQEPRYEQYF. CDR3 in DNA: TGTGCCAGCAGCCAAGAACCCCGGTACGAGCAGTACTTC.